The next 3 T cell receptor beta chains were all read from a single sample in a study of molecular identifiers for immune sequencing clone quantification listed by TCRdb under 2018. Libraries were built with PCR. The data were produced on a NextSeq 500. The public sequencing data were trimmed at Q25 with fastp and processed into clonotypes with MiXCR by TCRdb, which kept only in-frame beta chains. Every entry covers one CDR3 protein and lists the most common genes and DNA from its rows. The sample table contains more than 450,000 distinct CDR3 sequences; only one count was recorded for about a quarter of them. The ten largest clones take up under 0.85% of the sample. Sample: naive CD8+ T cells from blood, with Jurkat cell RNA spiked in. What the cell subset or site label conveys for this sample: FACS-sorted CD8+CD4-CCR7+CD45RA+ naive T cells. The receptors originated from a human donor in good health. Some libraries in this study had Jurkat cell RNA spiked in.

For this clonotype: A single base separates this from a much larger clone, so it may be a read error. CDR3 protein: CASSRTSGEQYF. The CDR3 nucleotides read TGTGCCAGCAGCCGGACTAGCGGTGAGCAGTACTTC. This chain joins TRBV5-3 and TRBJ2-5, with 10 nucleotides matching TRBD2. TRBV5-3 is recorded as an ORF, its role being uncertain. V was clipped by 8 bases and J by 11 bases; unmatched bases: 9. The CDR3 totals 12 residues.

This clonotype was detected many times. V is TRBV6-6 and J is TRBJ2-7, with TRBD1 as a possible D gene (6 bases). V was clipped by 6 bases and J by 5 bases, with 11 bases between them. Germline V CDR1 and CDR2: MNHNY, SVGAGI (reference sequence). The CDR3 contains 12 residues. The CDR3 nucleotides read TGTGCCAGCAGCCCGGACAGTCACGAGCAGTACTTC. Residues: CASSPDSHEQYF.

This clonotype occurred a few times. The genes are TRBV4-1 and TRBJ1-2, with D unresolved. CDR3 size: 14 residues. V shed 0 bases and J shed 4 bases, with 9 bases lying between them. Germline CDR1 MGHRA, CDR2 YSYEKL. The CDR3 loop is CASSQDGSLYGYTF. CDR3 coding DNA: TGCGCCAGCAGCCAAGATGGAAGCCTCTATGGCTACACCTTC.